This T cell receptor beta chain stems from a study of CD8+ T cells in alopecia areata. The CDR3 is 14 residues long. With V trimmed by 5 bases and J by 2 bases, 3 bases remained unmatched. The germline V gene encodes CDR1 PRHDT and CDR2 FYEKMQ (reference sequence). Treatment described: oral pan-JAK inhibitor, 5-10 mg twice daily. Those with alopecia areata gave lesional scalp punch biopsies and peripheral blood. The authors sorted CD4+ and CD8+ T cells from PBMCs. Once RNA had been extracted, it was reverse transcribed into cDNA to act as the sequencing template. The assay was immunoSEQ multiplex PCR, and TCRdb's table has in-frame clones only and misses some. Among approximately 180,000 clones listed, roughly 50% were seen once.

The sequencing here drew on CD8+ T cells sorted from blood, taken at week 24, from a patient treated with tofacitinib. This sequence joins TRBV13 and TRBJ2-7; 10 positions match TRBD1. The clonotype was recovered from a human donor with alopecia areata. CDR3 loop: CASSAGQGAYEQYF. In DNA form, the CDR3 reads TGTGCCAGCAGCGCCGGACAGGGGGCCTACGAGCAGTACTTC.